This T cell receptor (beta chain) originates from a study of monozygotic twins with inflammatory bowel disease. After re-calling the 5' RACE reads, TCRdb lists one entry per CDR3 protein, DNA absent. This sample's table reports some 300,000 distinct CDR3 sequences. Germline V gene lookup returns CDR1 SGHRS and CDR2 YFSETQ. This CDR3 region has 13 residues. The chain joins TRBV5-1 to TRBJ2-2. This receptor was identified in a human donor with ulcerative colitis or Crohn's disease, or a healthy co-twin of an affected twin (not recorded which). Sequenced: blood. This CDR3 is CASSLMGTGELFF. Full variable domain (missing parts from reference TRBV5-1 and TRBJ2-2): KAGVTQTPRYLIKTRGQQVTLSCSPISGHRSVSWYQQTPGQGLQFLFEYFSETQRNKGNFPGRFSGRQFSNSRSEMNVSTLELGDSALYLCASSLMGTGELFFGEGSRLTVL.